The sequence of this T cell receptor beta chain was determined in a study of cytomegalovirus exposure and HLA in healthy donors. Notes on the study in general: The study put 150 or so TCR beta chains on its list as cytomegalovirus-associated. Some V segments could not be told apart, so they were left out, TRBV6-2 and TRBV6-3 among them.

As to this clone: Antigen specificity is unknown.

The V segment lost 2 bases and the J segment 5 bases; nucleotides outside the gene matches: 5. CDR1 and CDR2 (germline): LGHNA, YSLEER. The CDR3 is made up of 15 amino acids. The PCR had 60 Vbeta and 13 Jbeta primers. Clones were sequenced by immunoSEQ multiplex PCR, and TCRdb holds only the in-frame ones, with some missing. The sample consists of about 190,000 clones, 60% to 80% of them appearing once. The genes are TRBV4-3 and TRBJ1-2; 10 bases fit TRBD1. The clonotype originates from a woman younger than 35 in good health and CMV-seronegative. Material: PBMCs. The CDR3 loop reads CASSQPGQGDYGYTF. The CDR3 DNA sequence: TGCGCCAGCAGCCAACCCGGACAGGGGGATTATGGCTACACCTTC.